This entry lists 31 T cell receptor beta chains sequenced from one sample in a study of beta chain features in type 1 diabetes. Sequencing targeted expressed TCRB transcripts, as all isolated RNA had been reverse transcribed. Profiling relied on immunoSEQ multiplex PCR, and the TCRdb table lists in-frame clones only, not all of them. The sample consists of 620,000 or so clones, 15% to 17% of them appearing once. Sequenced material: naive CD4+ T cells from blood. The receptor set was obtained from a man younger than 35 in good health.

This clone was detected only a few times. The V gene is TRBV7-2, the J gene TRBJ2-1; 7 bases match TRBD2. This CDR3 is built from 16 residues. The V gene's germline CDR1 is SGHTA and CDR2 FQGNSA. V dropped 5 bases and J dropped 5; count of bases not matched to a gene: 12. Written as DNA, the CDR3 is TGTGCCAGCAGCCCCCTTATGAGCGGGGTTAACAATGAGCAGTTCTTC. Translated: CASSPLMSGVNNEQFF.

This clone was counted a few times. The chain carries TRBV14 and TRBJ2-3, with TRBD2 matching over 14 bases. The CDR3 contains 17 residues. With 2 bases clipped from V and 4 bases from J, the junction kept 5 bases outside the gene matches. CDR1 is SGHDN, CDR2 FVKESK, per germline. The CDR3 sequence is CASSQPGLAGGSDTQYF. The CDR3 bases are TGTGCCAGCAGCCAACCCGGACTAGCGGGAGGTTCAGATACGCAGTATTTT.

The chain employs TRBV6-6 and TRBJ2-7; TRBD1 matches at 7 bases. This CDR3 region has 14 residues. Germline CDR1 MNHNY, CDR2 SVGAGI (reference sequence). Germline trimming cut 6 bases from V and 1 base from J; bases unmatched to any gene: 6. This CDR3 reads CASRVMGQSYEQYF. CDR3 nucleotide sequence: TGTGCCAGCAGGGTTATGGGACAGTCCTACGAGCAGTACTTC.

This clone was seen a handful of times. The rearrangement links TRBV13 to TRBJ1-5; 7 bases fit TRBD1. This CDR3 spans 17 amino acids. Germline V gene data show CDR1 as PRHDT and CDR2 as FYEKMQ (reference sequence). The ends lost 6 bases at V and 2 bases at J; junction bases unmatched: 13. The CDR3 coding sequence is TGTGCCAGCAGTTACCCCCACAGGGGAGAGGGCAATCAGCCCCAGCATTTT. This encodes CASSYPHRGEGNQPQHF.

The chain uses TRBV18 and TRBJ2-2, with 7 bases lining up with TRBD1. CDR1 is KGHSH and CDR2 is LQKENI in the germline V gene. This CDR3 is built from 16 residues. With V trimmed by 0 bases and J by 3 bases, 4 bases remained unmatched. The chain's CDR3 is CASSPPDRVDTGELFF. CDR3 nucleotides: TGTGCCAGCTCACCACCCGACAGGGTGGACACCGGGGAGCTGTTTTTT.

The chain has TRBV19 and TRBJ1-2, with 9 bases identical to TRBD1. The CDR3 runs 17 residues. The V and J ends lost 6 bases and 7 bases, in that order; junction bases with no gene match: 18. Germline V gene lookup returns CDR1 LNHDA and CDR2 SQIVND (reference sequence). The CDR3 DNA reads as TGTGCCAGTAGGCTTTCCGGGACAGGGCAACTCCTATCTGGCTACACCTTC. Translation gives CASRLSGTGQLLSGYTF.

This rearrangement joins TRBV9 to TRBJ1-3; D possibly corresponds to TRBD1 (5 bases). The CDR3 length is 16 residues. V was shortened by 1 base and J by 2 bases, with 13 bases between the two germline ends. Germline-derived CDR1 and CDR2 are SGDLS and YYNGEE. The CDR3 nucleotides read TGTGCCAGCAGCGTACTAGGGGACCTTGCTGGAAACACCATATATTTT. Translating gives CASSVLGDLAGNTIYF.

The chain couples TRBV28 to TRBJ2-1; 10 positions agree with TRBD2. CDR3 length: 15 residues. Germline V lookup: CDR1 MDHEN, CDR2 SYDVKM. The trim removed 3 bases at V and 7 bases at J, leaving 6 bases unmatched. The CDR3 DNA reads TGTGCCAGCAGTTTGTGGGCTAGCGGGAGTAATGAGCAGTTCTTC. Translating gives CASSLWASGSNEQFF.

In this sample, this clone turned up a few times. In DNA form, the CDR3 reads TGTGCCAGCAGCTTACGGCTCTTAGTGGACACTGAAGCTTTCTTT. It is translated as CASSLRLLVDTEAFF. The V call is TRBV11-2, the J call TRBJ1-1; no firm D call. V was cut by 2 bases and J by 3 bases, with 13 bases left in between. The CDR3 consists of 15 residues. Germline V gene lookup returns CDR1 SGHAT and CDR2 FQNNGV.

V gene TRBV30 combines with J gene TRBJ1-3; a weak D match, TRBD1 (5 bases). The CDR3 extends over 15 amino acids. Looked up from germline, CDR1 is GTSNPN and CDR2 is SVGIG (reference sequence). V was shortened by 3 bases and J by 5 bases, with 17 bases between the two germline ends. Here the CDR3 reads CAWRPRDAFRNTIYF. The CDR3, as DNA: TGTGCCTGGAGGCCCAGGGACGCATTTAGAAACACCATATATTTT.

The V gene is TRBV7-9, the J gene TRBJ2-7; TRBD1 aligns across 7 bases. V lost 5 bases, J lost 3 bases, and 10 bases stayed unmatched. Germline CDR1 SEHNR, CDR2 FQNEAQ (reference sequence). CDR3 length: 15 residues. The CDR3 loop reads CASSPYRDSSYEQYF. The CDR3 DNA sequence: TGTGCCAGCAGCCCTTACCGGGACAGCAGCTACGAGCAGTACTTC.

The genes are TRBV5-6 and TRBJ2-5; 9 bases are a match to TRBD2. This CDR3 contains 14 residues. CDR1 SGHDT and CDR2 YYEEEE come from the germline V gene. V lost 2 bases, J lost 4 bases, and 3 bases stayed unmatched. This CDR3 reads CASSFGLATETQYF. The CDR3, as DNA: TGTGCCAGCAGCTTCGGACTAGCGACAGAGACCCAGTACTTC. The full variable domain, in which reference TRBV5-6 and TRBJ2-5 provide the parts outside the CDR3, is DAGVTQSPTHLIKTRGQQVTLRCSPKSGHDTVSWYQQALGQGPQFIFQYYEEEERQRGNFPDRFSGHQFPNYSSELNVNALLLGDSALYLCASSFGLATETQYFGPGTRLLVL.

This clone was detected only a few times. The CDR3 DNA reads as TGTGCCAGCAGCCCGGGGACAGGGTGGACCGGGGAGCTGTTTTTT. Translated: CASSPGTGWTGELFF. The V and J genes are TRBV7-3 and TRBJ2-2; 9 bases are shared with TRBD1. The V gene end was trimmed by 5 bases and the J gene end by 5 bases; junction bases not matched to a gene: 6. This CDR3 is built from 15 residues. The germline V gene has CDR1 SGHTA and CDR2 FQGTGA.

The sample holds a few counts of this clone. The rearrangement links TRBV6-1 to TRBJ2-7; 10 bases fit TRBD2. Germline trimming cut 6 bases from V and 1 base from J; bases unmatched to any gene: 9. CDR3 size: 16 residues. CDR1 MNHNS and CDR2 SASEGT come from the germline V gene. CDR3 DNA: TGTGCCAGCAGGGAAACCGGGACTAGCGCTTCCTACGAGCAGTACTTC. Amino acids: CASRETGTSASYEQYF.

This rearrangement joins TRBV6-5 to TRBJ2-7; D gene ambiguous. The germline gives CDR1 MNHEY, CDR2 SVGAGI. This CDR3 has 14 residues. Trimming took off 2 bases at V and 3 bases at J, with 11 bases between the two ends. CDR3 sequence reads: CASSYKRLGYEQYF. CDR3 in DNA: TGTGCCAGCAGTTACAAACGGTTAGGCTACGAGCAGTACTTC.

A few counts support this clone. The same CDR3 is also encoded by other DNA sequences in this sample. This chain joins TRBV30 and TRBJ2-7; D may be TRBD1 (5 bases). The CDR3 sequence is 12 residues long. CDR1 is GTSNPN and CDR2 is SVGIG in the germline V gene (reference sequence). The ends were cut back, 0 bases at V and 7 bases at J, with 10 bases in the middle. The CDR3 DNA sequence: TGTGCCTGGAGTGTTAGGGGCCGGGAGCAGTACTTC. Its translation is CAWSVRGREQYF.

CDR3 nucleotide sequence: TGCGCCAGCAGCTTGGACTCTAGGCGCACAGATACGCAGTATTTT. Amino acid sequence: CASSLDSRRTDTQYF. This rearrangement joins TRBV5-1 to TRBJ2-3, with D uncertain. The V and J ends lost 0 bases and 1 base respectively, with 9 bases between them. The germline V gene encodes CDR1 SGHRS and CDR2 YFSETQ. This CDR3 has 15 amino acids.

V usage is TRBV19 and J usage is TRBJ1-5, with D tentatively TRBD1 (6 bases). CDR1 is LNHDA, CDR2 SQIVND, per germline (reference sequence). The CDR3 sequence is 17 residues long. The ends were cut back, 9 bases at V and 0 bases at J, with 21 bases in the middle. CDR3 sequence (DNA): TGTGCCAGCGCCATGGGGCAGGGGTTGGTTAGCAATCAGCCCCAGCATTTT. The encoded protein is CASAMGQGLVSNQPQHF.

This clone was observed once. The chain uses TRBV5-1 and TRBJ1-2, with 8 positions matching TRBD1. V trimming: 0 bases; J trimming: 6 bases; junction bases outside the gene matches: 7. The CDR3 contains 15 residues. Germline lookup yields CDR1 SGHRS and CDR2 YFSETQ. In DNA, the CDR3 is TGCGCCAGCAGCTTGGCTTGGCAGGGGGCCGATGGCTACACCTTC. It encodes CASSLAWQGADGYTF.

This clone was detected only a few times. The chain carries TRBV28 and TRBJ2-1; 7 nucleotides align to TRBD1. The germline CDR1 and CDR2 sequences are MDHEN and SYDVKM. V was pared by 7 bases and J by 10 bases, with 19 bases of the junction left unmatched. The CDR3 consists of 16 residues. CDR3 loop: CASTPEALGVRGEQFF. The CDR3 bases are TGTGCCAGCACTCCAGAGGCCCTGGGCGTCAGGGGGGAGCAGTTCTTC.

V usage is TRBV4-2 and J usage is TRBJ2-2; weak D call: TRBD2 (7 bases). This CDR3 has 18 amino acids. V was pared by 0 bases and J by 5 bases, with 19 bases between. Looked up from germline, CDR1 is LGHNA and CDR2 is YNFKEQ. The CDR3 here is CASSQEGLAARGTGELFF. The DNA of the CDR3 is TGTGCCAGCAGCCAAGAGGGTCTAGCGGCCAGGGGAACCGGGGAGCTGTTTTTT.

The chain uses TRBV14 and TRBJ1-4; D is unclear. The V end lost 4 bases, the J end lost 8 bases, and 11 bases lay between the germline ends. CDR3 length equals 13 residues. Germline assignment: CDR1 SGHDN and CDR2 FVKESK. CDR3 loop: CASSLGRREKLFF. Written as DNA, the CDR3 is TGTGCCAGCAGCCTCGGGCGGAGGGAAAAACTGTTTTTT.

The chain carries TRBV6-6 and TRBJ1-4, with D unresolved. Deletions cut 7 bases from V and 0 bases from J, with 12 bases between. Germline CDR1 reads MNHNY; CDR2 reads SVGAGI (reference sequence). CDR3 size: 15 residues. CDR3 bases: TGTGCCAGCACCCTTCAGGCGGCAACTAATGAAAAACTGTTTTTT. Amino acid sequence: CASTLQAATNEKLFF.

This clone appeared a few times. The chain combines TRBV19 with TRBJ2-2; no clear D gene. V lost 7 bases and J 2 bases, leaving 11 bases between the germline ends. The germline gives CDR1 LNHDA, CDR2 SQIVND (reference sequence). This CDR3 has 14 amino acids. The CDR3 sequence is CASTSAINTGELFF. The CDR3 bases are TGTGCCAGTACCTCAGCCATCAACACCGGGGAGCTGTTTTTT.

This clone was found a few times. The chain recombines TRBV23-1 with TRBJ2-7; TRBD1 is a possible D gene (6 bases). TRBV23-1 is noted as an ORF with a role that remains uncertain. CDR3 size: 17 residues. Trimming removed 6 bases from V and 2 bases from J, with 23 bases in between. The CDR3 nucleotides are TGCGCCAGCAGCAGGACACAGGGACCATACACCACCTACGAGCAGTACTTC. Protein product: CASSRTQGPYTTYEQYF.

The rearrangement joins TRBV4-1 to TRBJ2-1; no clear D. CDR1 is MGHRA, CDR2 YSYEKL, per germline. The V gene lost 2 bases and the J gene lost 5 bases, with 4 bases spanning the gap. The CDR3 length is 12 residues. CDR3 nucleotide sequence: TGCGCCAGCAGCCAACAGGACAATGAGCAGTTCTTC. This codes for CASSQQDNEQFF.

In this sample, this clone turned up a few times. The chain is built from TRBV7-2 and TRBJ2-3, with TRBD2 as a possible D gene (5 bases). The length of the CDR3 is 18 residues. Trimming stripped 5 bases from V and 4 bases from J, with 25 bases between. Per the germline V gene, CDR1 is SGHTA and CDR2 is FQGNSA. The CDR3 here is CASSPSSTSAYVADTQYF. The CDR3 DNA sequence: TGTGCCAGCAGCCCCTCCTCTACTAGTGCCTATGTCGCAGATACGCAGTATTTT. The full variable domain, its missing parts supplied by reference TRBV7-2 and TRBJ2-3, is GAGVSQSPSNKVTEKGKDVELRCDPISGHTALYWYRQSLGQGLEFLIYFQGNSAPDKSGLPSDRFSAERTGGSVSTLTIQRTQQEDSAVYLCASSPSSTSAYVADTQYFGPGTRLTVL.

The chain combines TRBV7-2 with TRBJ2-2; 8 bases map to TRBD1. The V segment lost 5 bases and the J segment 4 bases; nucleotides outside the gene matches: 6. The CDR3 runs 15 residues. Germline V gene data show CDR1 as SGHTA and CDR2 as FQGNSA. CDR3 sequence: CASSPGQGSTGELFF. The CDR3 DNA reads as TGTGCCAGCAGCCCCGGACAGGGTTCCACCGGGGAGCTGTTTTTT.

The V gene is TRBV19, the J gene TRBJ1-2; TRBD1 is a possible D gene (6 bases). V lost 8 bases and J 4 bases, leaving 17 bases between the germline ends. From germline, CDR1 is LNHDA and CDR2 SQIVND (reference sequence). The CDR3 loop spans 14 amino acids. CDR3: CASSSQDRLYGYTF. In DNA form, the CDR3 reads TGTGCCAGTTCCTCTCAAGACAGGCTCTATGGCTACACCTTC.

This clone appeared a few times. CDR3 protein: CSVEETVPLKGYTF. CDR3 sequence (DNA): TGCAGCGTTGAAGAAACAGTTCCTTTGAAAGGCTACACCTTC. The V and J genes are TRBV29-1 and TRBJ1-2, with D hard to call. Looked up from germline, CDR1 is SQVTM and CDR2 is ANQGSEA. The CDR3 covers 14 residues. V shed 0 bases and J shed 8 bases, with 16 bases lying between them.

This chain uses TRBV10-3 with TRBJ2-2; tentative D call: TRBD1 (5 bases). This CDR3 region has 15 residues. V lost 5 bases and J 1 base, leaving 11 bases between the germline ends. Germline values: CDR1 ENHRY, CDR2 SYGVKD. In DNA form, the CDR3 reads TGTGCCATCAGTCGCATAACAGGGAACACCGGGGAGCTGTTTTTT. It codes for CAISRITGNTGELFF.